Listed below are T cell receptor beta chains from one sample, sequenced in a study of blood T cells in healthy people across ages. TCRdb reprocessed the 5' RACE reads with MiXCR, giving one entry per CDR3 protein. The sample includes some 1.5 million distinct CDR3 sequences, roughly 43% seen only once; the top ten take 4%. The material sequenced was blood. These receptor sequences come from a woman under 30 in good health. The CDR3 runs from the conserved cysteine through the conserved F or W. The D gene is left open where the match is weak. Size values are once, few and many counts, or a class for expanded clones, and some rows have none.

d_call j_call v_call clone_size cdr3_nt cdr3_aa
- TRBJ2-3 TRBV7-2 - TGTGCCAGCAGCGTAGCCCGATGGGGAGATACGCAGTATTTT CASSVARWGDTQYF
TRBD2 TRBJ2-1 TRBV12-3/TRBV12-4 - TGTGCCAGCAGTCCGGGACTAGGGGGAGTAAGTAATGAGCAGTTCTTC CASSPGLGGVSNEQFF
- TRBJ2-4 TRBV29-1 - TGCAGCGGTGAGTCACAGGGCATTCAGTACTTC CSGESQGIQYF
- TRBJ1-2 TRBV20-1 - TGCAGTGCTAGAGATTTCGATAACTATAGCTACACCTTC CSARDFDNYSYTF
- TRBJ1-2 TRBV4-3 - TGCGCCAGCAGCCAATATAGGGTTGCCTATGGCTACACCTTC CASSQYRVAYGYTF
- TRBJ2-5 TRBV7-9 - TGTGCCAGCGGCCCTTTTGTAAATGGGGAGACCCAGTACTTC CASGPFVNGETQYF
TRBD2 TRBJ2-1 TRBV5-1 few TGCGCCAGCAGCTTGGCTTTAGCGGGGGTGATTGATGAGCAGTTCTTC CASSLALAGVIDEQFF
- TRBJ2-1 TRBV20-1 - TGCAGTGCACATAGACAGGCTCTCAACTGGGGCAATGAGCAGTTCTTC CSAHRQALNWGNEQFF
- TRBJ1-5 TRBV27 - TGTGCCAGCAGTTTAATTCCCCCGGTAGGCAATCAGCCCCAGCATTTT CASSLIPPVGNQPQHF
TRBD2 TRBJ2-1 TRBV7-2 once TGTGCCAGCAGCTTACGGCGGGGGGATTACGAGCAGTTCTTC CASSLRRGDYEQFF
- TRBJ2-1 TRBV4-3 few TGCGCCAGCAGCCACTCATTCCAAGGCAATGAGCAGTTCTTC CASSHSFQGNEQFF
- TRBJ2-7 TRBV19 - TGTGCCTGCGGACGGGTCCCCTCCTACGAGCAGTACTTC CACGRVPSYEQYF
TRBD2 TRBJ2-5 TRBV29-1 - TGCAGCGTTGCTAGCGGTCGGGAGACCCAGTACTTC CSVASGRETQYF
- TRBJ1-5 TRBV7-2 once TGTGCCAGCAGCTTAGAGGCGGGTGATCGGCCCCAGCATTTT CASSLEAGDRPQHF
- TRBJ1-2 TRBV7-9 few TGTGCCAGCAGCTTGGAATCAGGGCGAGGCTACACCTTC CASSLESGRGYTF
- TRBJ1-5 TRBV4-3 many TGCGCCAGCAGCCAAAATAGCAATCAGCCCCAGCATTTT CASSQNSNQPQHF
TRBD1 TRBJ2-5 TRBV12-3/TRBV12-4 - TGTGCCAGCAGCCCGTCCCTGACAGGGGCCAATGAGCAGTACTTC CASSPSLTGANEQYF
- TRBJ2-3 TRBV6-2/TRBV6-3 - TGTGCCAGCAGTTACCCCGTTGGGTCCCGAAGCATCAGGAGTTTCACAGATACGCAGTATTTT CASSYPVGSRSIRSFTDTQYF
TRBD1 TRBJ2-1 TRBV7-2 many TGTGCCAGCAGAACAGACAGGGCCTCCTACAATGAGCAGTTCTTC CASRTDRASYNEQFF
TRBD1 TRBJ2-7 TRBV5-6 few TGTGCCAGCAGCTTGGTAAGGACAGGGAAATTTGGCGAGCAGTACTTC CASSLVRTGKFGEQYF
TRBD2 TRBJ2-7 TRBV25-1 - TGTGCCAGCAGTGACCCTACTAGCGGGGATTACAATGAGCAGTACTTC CASSDPTSGDYNEQYF
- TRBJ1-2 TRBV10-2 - TGCGCCAGCAGTGAGCCAGGAACTTATGGCTACACCTTC CASSEPGTYGYTF
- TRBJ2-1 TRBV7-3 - TGTGCCAGCAGCCCCGCCCTAGCCGGGAGTGAGCAGTTCTTC CASSPALAGSEQFF
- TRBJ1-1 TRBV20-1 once TGCAGTGCTAGAGATTGGGGTGCGACGAGGACTGAAGCTTTCTTT CSARDWGATRTEAFF
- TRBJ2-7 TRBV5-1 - TGCGCCAGCACCCTTTCTCTAGCGCAGAGCTCCTACAATGAGCAGTACTTC CASTLSLAQSSYNEQYF
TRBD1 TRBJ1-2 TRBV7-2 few TGTGCCAGCAGCTATGACAGGGGGCTTCACTATGGCTACACCTTC CASSYDRGLHYGYTF
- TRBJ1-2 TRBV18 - TGTGCCAGCTCACCACCTTTAAAGGGTTATGGCTACACCTTC CASSPPLKGYGYTF
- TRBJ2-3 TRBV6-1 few TGTGCCAGCGGTGAAGACGCGGGAGATACGCAGTATTTT CASGEDAGDTQYF
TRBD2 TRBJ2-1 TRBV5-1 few TGCGCCAGCAGCTTGTTAGTCCCCGGACTAGCCTCCTACAATGAGCAGTTCTTC CASSLLVPGLASYNEQFF
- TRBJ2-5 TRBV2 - TGTGCCAGCAGCAAACAGGGACACCAAGAGACCCAGTACTTC CASSKQGHQETQYF
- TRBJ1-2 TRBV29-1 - TGCAGCGTGGAAAAGGGGCCTGGCTACACCTTC CSVEKGPGYTF
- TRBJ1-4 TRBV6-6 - TGTGCCAGCAATACCTTATTAAGTGAAAAACTGTTTTTT CASNTLLSEKLFF
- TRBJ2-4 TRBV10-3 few TGTGCCATCAGTGATGCCAAGCTACTAGCCAAAAACATTCAGTACTTC CAISDAKLLAKNIQYF
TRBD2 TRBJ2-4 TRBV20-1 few TGCAGTGGGGAGGGTAGTGCCAAAAACATTCAGTACTTC CSGEGSAKNIQYF
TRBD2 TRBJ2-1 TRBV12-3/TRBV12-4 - TGTGCCAGCAGTTGGGGTCGGGGGGGGCTCTATAGGAATGAGCAGTTCTTC CASSWGRGGLYRNEQFF
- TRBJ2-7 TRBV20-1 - TGCAGTGCTAGACCGAAACTACACTACGAGCAGTACTTC CSARPKLHYEQYF
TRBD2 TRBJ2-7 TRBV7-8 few TGTGCCAGCAGCTTCGGCCGACTAGCGGGCCGCTCCTCCTACGAGCAGTACTTC CASSFGRLAGRSSYEQYF
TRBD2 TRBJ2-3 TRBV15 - TGTGCCACCAGCAGGGAGGGACTAGCGGGGGCAGTAGATACGCAGTATTTT CATSREGLAGAVDTQYF
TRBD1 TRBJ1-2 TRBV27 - TGTGCCAGCAGTTTCCGGGACAGGGCGAAATTTAACTATGGCTACACCTTC CASSFRDRAKFNYGYTF
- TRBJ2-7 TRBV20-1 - TGCAGTGTCGAGGCAAACGGACAGAACTACGAGCAGTACTTC CSVEANGQNYEQYF
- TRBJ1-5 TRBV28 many TGTGCCAGCAGTCCTCGGGGTAATAGCAATCAGCCCCAGCATTTT CASSPRGNSNQPQHF